Listed below are T cell receptor beta chains from one sample, sequenced in a study of cytomegalovirus exposure and HLA in healthy donors. Libraries were prepared by immunoSEQ multiplex PCR; TCRdb keeps only in-frame clonotypes and omits some of them. The table lists about 150,000 clones, around 82% of them singletons. The sample taken for sequencing was PBMCs. The receptors were sampled from a woman in her forties or fifties in good health and CMV-seropositive. Both conserved end residues are part of each CDR3. The D gene is left open where the match is weak. Clone size is given for some rows only: seen once, a few or many times, or a class if the clone is expanded.

cdr3_length d_call j_call v_call clone_size cdr3_aa cdr3_nt
14 - TRBJ2-7 TRBV18 - CASSPPNGAYEQYF TGTGCCAGCTCACCACCGAACGGGGCCTACGAGCAGTACTTC
16 TRBD1 TRBJ1-2 TRBV10-3 - CAISEWDREANYGYTF TGTGCCATCAGTGAGTGGGACAGGGAAGCTAACTATGGCTACACCTTC
14 - TRBJ2-7 TRBV6-5 - CASSADRYNYEQYF TGTGCCAGCAGTGCCGACAGGTACAACTACGAGCAGTACTTC
14 - TRBJ2-5 TRBV5-1 - CASSYGGRQETQYF TGCGCCAGCAGCTATGGGGGGAGGCAAGAGACCCAGTACTTC
17 - TRBJ2-5 TRBV5-1 - CASSSLLAGRYQETQYF TGCGCCAGCAGCTCCCTTCTTGCGGGGAGGTACCAAGAGACCCAGTACTTC
12 - TRBJ1-2 TRBV5-8 - CASSFPRTGYTF TGTGCCAGCAGCTTTCCGAGAACTGGCTACACCTTC
13 - TRBJ1-3 TRBV9 - CASSPQLFDTIYF TGTGCCAGCAGCCCACAGCTGTTCGACACCATATATTTT
17 TRBD1 TRBJ1-1 TRBV4-1 - CASSQTTGGVWNTEAFF TGCGCCAGCAGCCAGACCACAGGGGGCGTTTGGAACACTGAAGCTTTCTTT
16 - TRBJ2-2 TRBV6-6 few CASSYSYRANTGELFF TGTGCCAGCAGTTACTCGTACAGGGCGAACACCGGGGAGCTGTTTTTT
14 TRBD1 TRBJ2-7 TRBV6-1 - CASSADRGLYEQYF TGTGCCAGCAGCGCCGACAGGGGGCTATACGAGCAGTACTTC
16 - TRBJ1-1 TRBV5-1 - CASSLLSGLMNTEAFF TGCGCCAGCAGCTTACTTTCGGGGTTAATGAACACTGAAGCTTTCTTT
14 TRBD1 TRBJ1-6 TRBV5-1 - CASSLEDRNSPLHF TGCGCCAGCAGCTTGGAGGACAGGAATTCACCCCTCCACTTT
16 - TRBJ1-2 TRBV6-5 - CASSYVNQGRGYGYTF TGTGCCAGCAGTTACGTGAATCAGGGCAGGGGCTATGGCTACACCTTC
13 - TRBJ2-2 TRBV7-3 - CASSLKEGGELFF TGTGCCAGCAGCTTAAAGGAGGGCGGGGAGCTGTTTTTT
19 TRBD2 TRBJ2-7 TRBV4-2 - CASSQGLASGGLLSYEQYF TGTGCCAGCAGCCAGGGATTGGCTAGCGGGGGCCTACTCTCCTACGAGCAGTACTTC
12 - TRBJ2-3 TRBV12-5 - CASGRTTTTQYF TGTGCTAGTGGAAGAACTACCACAACGCAGTATTTT
15 - TRBJ2-3 TRBV4-1 - CASSQADSSTDTQYF TGCGCCAGCAGCCAAGCCGACTCTAGCACAGATACGCAGTATTTT
11 TRBD2 TRBJ2-4 TRBV20-1 few CSAYWGGIQYF TGCAGTGCTTACTGGGGGGGGATTCAGTACTTC
15 TRBD1 TRBJ2-7 TRBV7-8 - CASSSGTGVFNEQYF TGTGCCAGCAGCTCCGGGACAGGGGTTTTCAACGAGCAGTACTTC
18 TRBD1 TRBJ1-1 TRBV27 - CASSLKGGGTVMNTEAFF TGTGCCAGCAGTTTAAAAGGTGGGGGGACAGTCATGAACACTGAAGCTTTCTTT
12 - TRBJ1-2 TRBV10-3 - CAISERDRISTF TGTGCCATCAGTGAGCGCGACAGGATTTCTACCTTC
15 - TRBJ2-3 TRBV30 - CAWRGVAPSTDTQYF TGTGCCTGGAGAGGAGTAGCCCCTAGCACAGATACGCAGTATTTT
13 - TRBJ2-2 TRBV5-1 few CASRQGNTGELFF TGCGCCAGCAGGCAGGGGAACACCGGGGAGCTGTTTTTT
13 TRBD2 TRBJ2-1 TRBV2 - CASSVPTSYEQFF TGTGCCAGCAGTGTGCCGACTAGCTATGAGCAGTTCTTC
14 - TRBJ2-1 TRBV15 - CATSEFILQRWQFF TGTGCCACCAGTGAATTTATACTGCAACGGTGGCAGTTCTTC
14 TRBD1 TRBJ1-6 TRBV6-1 - CASSRDSHNSPLHF TGTGCCAGCAGCCGGGACAGTCATAATTCACCCCTCCACTTT
13 - TRBJ1-2 TRBV7-2 - CASSIESSYGYTF TGTGCCAGCTCCATAGAGAGTAGCTATGGCTACACCTTC
14 TRBD1 TRBJ2-1 TRBV10-3 - CAISGGTGYNEQFF TGTGCCATCAGTGGGGGGACAGGGTACAATGAGCAGTTCTTC
15 TRBD1 TRBJ1-6 TRBV7-9 - CSSSLGDSYNSPLHF TGTTCCAGCAGCTTAGGGGACAGCTATAATTCACCCCTCCACTTT
18 - TRBJ2-7 TRBV19 - CASSIGGGGIAHLREQYF TGTGCCAGTAGTATAGGGGGCGGCGGCATAGCACACTTACGCGAGCAGTACTTC
15 - TRBJ2-7 TRBV11-1 - CASSNTQGPNYEQYF TGTGCCAGCAGCAACACCCAGGGCCCGAACTACGAGCAGTACTTC
18 - TRBJ1-4 TRBV7-9 - CASSLWASGRRVNEKLFF TGTGCCAGCAGCTTATGGGCCAGCGGACGAAGGGTTAATGAAAAACTGTTTTTT
15 TRBD2 TRBJ2-7 TRBV5-1 - CASRPMTSGAYEQYF TGCGCCAGCAGACCTATGACTAGCGGGGCCTACGAGCAGTACTTC
14 - TRBJ2-5 TRBV7-6 - CASSLNGGQETQYF TGTGCCAGCAGCTTAAACGGCGGTCAAGAGACCCAGTACTTC
14 - TRBJ1-1 TRBV7-3 - CASSLRGRDTEAFF TGTGCCAGCAGCTTACGGGGTAGGGACACTGAAGCTTTCTTT
17 TRBD1 TRBJ2-7 TRBV5-1 - CASSLEGQAVFSYEQYF TGCGCCAGCAGCTTGGAGGGACAGGCCGTATTCTCCTACGAGCAGTACTTC
15 - TRBJ1-3 TRBV5-5 once CASTVGGTIGNTIYF TGTGCCAGCACCGTGGGGGGGACAATTGGAAACACCATATATTTT
14 - TRBJ1-2 TRBV6-1 - CASSETGPAAGYTF TGTGCCAGCAGTGAAACAGGGCCCGCTGCTGGCTACACCTTC
13 - TRBJ1-1 TRBV5-1 - CASSLGGGPEAFF TGCGCCAGCAGCTTGGGGGGGGGACCTGAAGCTTTCTTT
14 TRBD1 TRBJ1-2 TRBV7-9 - CASSFPGQGYGYTF TGTGCCAGCAGCTTCCCTGGACAGGGCTATGGCTACACCTTC
15 - TRBJ2-1 TRBV14 - CASSQGRGVWNEQFF TGTGCCAGCAGCCAAGGGAGGGGTGTCTGGAATGAGCAGTTCTTC
18 TRBD2 TRBJ2-7 TRBV5-6 - CASSYGLAGLFLSYEQYF TGTGCCAGCAGCTACGGACTAGCGGGGCTGTTCCTCTCCTACGAGCAGTACTTC